Below, one T cell receptor (beta chain) is given with its context. Its antigen is as yet unknown. Using immunoSEQ multiplex PCR, the repertoire was profiled, and TCRdb retains in-frame clones only, with some absent. The sample lists fewer than 20,000 clones; 95% were seen once. The germline V gene encodes CDR1 SGHRS and CDR2 YFSETQ. V shed 0 bases and J 0 bases; nucleotides not matched to a gene: 6. The CDR3 is made up of 16 amino acids. The entry originates in a study of graft-versus-host responses after intestinal transplantation. On the study more broadly: Recipients underwent multivisceral, liver-intestinal, or isolated intestinal transplants. Anti-thymocyte globulin induction, then tacrolimus and steroids for about 3 years, went to all recipients. General study findings and limits: The study associated peak circulating GvH clone levels with early post-transplant HvG declines. Recipient marrow contained GvH clones, some of which appeared first in ileum or blood.

The starting material was PBMCs, obtained 23 days after intestinal transplant. V is TRBV5-1 and J is TRBJ2-7; 7 positions agree with TRBD1. This receptor was identified in a human patient who received an intestinal transplant, so some T cells may come from the graft donor. The CDR3 region has the DNA TGCGCCAGCAGCTTGGTAGCCGACAGGGACTCCTACGAGCAGTACTTC. Its translation is CASSLVADRDSYEQYF.